The 15 T cell receptor beta chains below were found in one sample sequenced in a study of shared clonotypes between healthy human individuals. Some clones are missing from TCRdb's copy, which holds only in-frame ones; the method was immunoSEQ multiplex PCR. The sample lists more than 500,000 clones; roughly 96% were seen once. In the naive CD8 group, cells lacked CD45RO and were positively selected for CCR7, so terminally differentiated effector memory CD45RA+ cells were left out. What was sequenced was naive CD8+ T cells sorted from blood. The source is a young woman in good health.

V and J are TRBV28 and TRBJ1-1, with D possibly TRBD1 on 6 matching bases. V lost 1 base to trimming and J lost 8 bases, with 11 bases between them. Germline CDR1 MDHEN, CDR2 SYDVKM. The CDR3 contains 13 residues. The CDR3 DNA is TGTGCCAGCAGTTTATATTATAGGGGGGAAGCTTTCTTT. Protein: CASSLYYRGEAFF.

V gene TRBV10-1 combines with J gene TRBJ1-3; perhaps TRBD1 as D (5 bases). The V end lost 0 bases, the J end lost 3 bases, and 15 bases lay between the germline ends. The CDR3 extends over 17 amino acids. Germline CDR1 and CDR2: WNHNN and SYGVQD (reference sequence). CDR3 loop: CASSESTAGRRGNTIYF. The CDR3 DNA reads as TGCGCCAGCAGTGAGTCGACAGCCGGGAGGCGTGGAAACACCATATATTTT.

The chain links TRBV4-1 to TRBJ2-7; no reliable D call. The V gene's germline CDR1 is MGHRA and CDR2 YSYEKL. The V end lost 4 bases, the J end lost 2 bases, and 21 bases lay between the germline ends. The CDR3 totals 17 residues. The DNA of the CDR3 is TGCGCCAGCAGCCCCCGGCCCCAGACGCGGATAACCTACGAGCAGTACTTC. It codes for CASSPRPQTRITYEQYF.

The rearrangement links TRBV5-5 to TRBJ2-2; the D gene is possibly TRBD1 (5 bases). V shed 2 bases and J shed 5 bases, with 16 bases lying between them. Germline CDR1 is SGHKS and CDR2 is YYEKEE (reference sequence). CDR3 length: 16 residues. Here the CDR3 reads CASSFPYQGTTGELFF. DNA for the CDR3: TGTGCCAGCAGCTTCCCGTATCAGGGTACGACCGGGGAGCTGTTTTTT.

The chain links TRBV6-5 to TRBJ1-1; possibly TRBD1 for D (6 bases). Trimming took 5 bases from V and 1 from J, leaving 14 bases between them. Germline V gives CDR1 MNHEY, CDR2 SVGAGI. The CDR3 is 15 residues long. The CDR3 DNA reads TGTGCCAGCAGTGGGGCAGGACAGACGAACACTGAAGCTTTCTTT. Amino acids: CASSGAGQTNTEAFF.

This sequence joins TRBV4-1 and TRBJ2-7; 7 bases are shared with TRBD1. V trimming: 2 bases; J trimming: 2 bases; junction bases outside the gene matches: 15. Looked up from germline, CDR1 is MGHRA and CDR2 is YSYEKL. The CDR3 extends over 18 amino acids. The chain's CDR3 is CASSQLPSGTVFAYEQYF. The CDR3, as DNA: TGCGCCAGCAGCCAATTACCCTCCGGGACAGTTTTCGCCTACGAGCAGTACTTC.

J is TRBJ2-7 and V is TRBV4-2; 9 bases are shared with TRBD1. The V gene's germline CDR1 is LGHNA and CDR2 YNFKEQ. V shed 1 base and J 3 bases; nucleotides not matched to a gene: 10. This CDR3 comprises 17 residues. Here the CDR3 DNA reads TGTGCCAGCAGCCAAGGAGACTGGACAGGGGAGAGCTACGAGCAGTACTTC. It yields the protein CASSQGDWTGESYEQYF.

The chain has TRBV27 and TRBJ2-7; D is uncertain. V was clipped by 2 bases and J by 1 base, with 12 bases between them. The germline gives CDR1 MNHEY, CDR2 SMNVEV (reference sequence). The CDR3 loop spans 15 amino acids. The CDR3 bases are TGTGCCAGCAGTTTACCGAGGAAAGAATCCTACGAGCAGTACTTC. Translated, it gives CASSLPRKESYEQYF.

The rearrangement links TRBV10-2 to TRBJ2-7, with 9 positions matching TRBD1. The CDR3 runs to 16 residues. Germline V CDR1 and CDR2: WSHSY, SAAADI. Trimming cost V 8 bases and J 0 bases; bases outside gene matches: 11. The CDR3 region has the DNA TGCGCCAGCTCGTCCCGGGACAGGGAGGTCTCCTACGAGCAGTACTTC. Protein sequence: CASSSRDREVSYEQYF.

This CDR3 is CSVDLGREGHQETQYF. The DNA of the CDR3 is TGCAGCGTTGATCTCGGCCGGGAGGGACACCAAGAGACCCAGTACTTC. The chain combines TRBV29-1 with TRBJ2-5; 8 nucleotides line up with TRBD2. V dropped 3 bases and J dropped 0; count of bases not matched to a gene: 9. Germline V gene data show CDR1 as SQVTM and CDR2 as ANQGSEA. The CDR3 spans 16 residues.

The genes are TRBV5-4 and TRBJ2-7; 10 bases are shared with TRBD1. Germline V gene lookup returns CDR1 SGHNT and CDR2 YYREEE (reference sequence). There are 14 residues in the CDR3. Unmatched junction bases numbered 6, after V lost 2 bases and J lost 7 bases. The CDR3 region is CASSFDRGLREQYF. In DNA, the CDR3 is TGTGCCAGCAGCTTCGACAGGGGGCTGAGGGAGCAGTACTTC.

This clone was counted a single time. The rearrangement links TRBV5-4 to TRBJ1-2, with 9 bases lining up with TRBD1. There are 15 residues in the CDR3. V lost 3 bases and J lost 0; bases outside the gene matches: 3. Germline V gene data show CDR1 as SGHNT and CDR2 as YYREEE (reference sequence). The DNA for the CDR3 is TGTGCCAGCAGCTCCTGGACAGGGGCTAACTATGGCTACACCTTC. This encodes CASSSWTGANYGYTF.

The rearrangement joins TRBV11-2 to TRBJ2-5; D might be TRBD1 (7 bases). V lost 1 base, J lost 6 bases, and 18 bases lay in between. Germline CDR1 reads SGHAT; CDR2 reads FQNNGV. This CDR3 comprises 16 residues. CDR3 sequence (DNA): TGTGCCAGCAGCTTAGTTACAGGGGACTGGGGGAAGACCCAGTACTTC. Translating gives CASSLVTGDWGKTQYF.

J is TRBJ2-7 and V is TRBV28; D possibly uses TRBD1 or TRBD2 (5 bases each). CDR3 size: 14 residues. Germline V CDR1 and CDR2: MDHEN, SYDVKM. V lost 6 bases and J lost 0, with 12 bases in between. The CDR3 spells CASSPRGDSYEQYF. Written as DNA, the CDR3 is TGTGCCAGCAGCCCACGGGGCGACTCCTACGAGCAGTACTTC.

V and J are TRBV6-6 and TRBJ1-5; TRBD1 is a possible D gene (6 bases). Germline loops: CDR1 MNHNY, CDR2 SVGAGI (reference sequence). This CDR3 is built from 16 residues. Trimming took off 6 bases at V and 11 bases at J, with 26 bases between the two ends. The CDR3 sequence: CASSPNREGQLTTQHF. As DNA, the CDR3 is TGTGCCAGCAGCCCCAACAGGGAGGGTCAACTTACGACCCAGCATTTT.